A selection of T cell receptor beta chains follows, all from one sample in a study of shared clonotypes between healthy human individuals. Repertoires were generated with immunoSEQ multiplex PCR, while TCRdb's copy carries only in-frame clones and drops some. Of about 1.5 million clones detected, 95% to 99% appear once; the ten largest clones hold 0.45%. Sample: naive CD4+ T cells sorted from blood. Source of these receptors: a man between 25 and 39 years old in good health. Each CDR3 is given with its conserved first and last residue. The order of the fields is J gene, D gene, clone size, V gene, CDR3 protein, CDR3 DNA. D genes are given only for firm matches. A clone size is listed for some rows: how often the clone was seen (once, few, many), or a class if it is expanded.

j_gene: TRBJ2-3
d_gene: TRBD2
abundance: -
v_gene: TRBV28
CDR3aa: CASRWTSGSSTDTQYF
CDR3nt: TGTGCCAGCAGGTGGACTAGCGGTTCTAGCACAGATACGCAGTATTTT

j_gene: TRBJ2-7
d_gene: -
abundance: -
v_gene: TRBV5-1
CDR3aa: CASSLVGSSYEQYF
CDR3nt: TGCGCCAGCAGCTTGGTCGGGAGCAGCTACGAGCAGTACTTC

j_gene: TRBJ2-3
d_gene: -
abundance: -
v_gene: TRBV18
CDR3aa: CASSPIDNTDTQYF
CDR3nt: TGTGCCAGCTCACCGATAGACAACACAGATACGCAGTATTTT

j_gene: TRBJ2-3
d_gene: -
abundance: -
v_gene: TRBV9
CDR3aa: CASSLLTGESTDTQYF
CDR3nt: TGTGCCAGCAGCCTGCTCACGGGGGAGAGCACAGATACGCAGTATTTT

j_gene: TRBJ1-5
d_gene: -
abundance: once
v_gene: TRBV19
CDR3aa: CASSVRQALQGNQPQHF
CDR3nt: TGTGCCAGTAGTGTCCGACAGGCCCTGCAAGGGAATCAGCCCCAGCATTTT

j_gene: TRBJ2-7
d_gene: TRBD1
abundance: -
v_gene: TRBV4-3
CDR3aa: CASSHRDRGGEQYF
CDR3nt: TGCGCCAGCAGCCACCGGGACAGGGGCGGCGAGCAGTACTTC

j_gene: TRBJ2-3
d_gene: -
abundance: -
v_gene: TRBV27
CDR3aa: CASSFLSVSTDTQYF
CDR3nt: TGTGCCAGCAGTTTTTTGTCGGTTAGCACAGATACGCAGTATTTT

j_gene: TRBJ1-4
d_gene: TRBD1
abundance: -
v_gene: TRBV15
CDR3aa: CATSRFQVQGAWATNEKLFF
CDR3nt: TGTGCCACCAGCAGATTCCAGGTGCAGGGGGCATGGGCAACTAATGAAAAACTGTTTTTT

j_gene: TRBJ1-1
d_gene: TRBD1
abundance: -
v_gene: TRBV19
CDR3aa: CASSMGRGRGTEAFF
CDR3nt: TGTGCCAGTAGTATGGGTAGGGGGCGGGGCACTGAAGCTTTCTTT

j_gene: TRBJ2-4
d_gene: -
abundance: -
v_gene: TRBV2
CDR3aa: CASRNRGLPYF
CDR3nt: TGTGCCAGCAGAAATAGGGGCCTCCCGTACTTC

j_gene: TRBJ2-7
d_gene: TRBD1
abundance: -
v_gene: TRBV6-5
CDR3aa: CASRQGTGGAYEQYF
CDR3nt: TGTGCCAGCAGACAAGGGACAGGGGGTGCCTACGAGCAGTACTTC

j_gene: TRBJ2-5
d_gene: TRBD2
abundance: -
v_gene: TRBV5-1
CDR3aa: CASSLSSGRGETQYF
CDR3nt: TGCGCCAGCAGCTTATCTAGCGGGAGGGGAGAGACCCAGTACTTC

j_gene: TRBJ1-5
d_gene: -
abundance: -
v_gene: TRBV28
CDR3aa: CGTGTHQPQHF
CDR3nt: TGTGGAACCGGGACCCATCAGCCCCAGCATTTT

j_gene: TRBJ2-1
d_gene: -
abundance: -
v_gene: TRBV9
CDR3aa: CASSVAHSGRYNEQFF
CDR3nt: TGTGCCAGCAGCGTAGCCCACAGCGGGCGGTACAATGAGCAGTTCTTC

j_gene: TRBJ1-1
d_gene: -
abundance: -
v_gene: TRBV2
CDR3aa: CASSAMGGDTEAFF
CDR3nt: TGTGCCAGCAGTGCCATGGGGGGGGACACTGAAGCTTTCTTT

j_gene: TRBJ2-1
d_gene: -
abundance: -
v_gene: TRBV28
CDR3aa: CASSGTRAGRANEQFF
CDR3nt: TGTGCCAGCAGCGGAACGCGGGCGGGGCGGGCCAATGAGCAGTTCTTC

j_gene: TRBJ2-5
d_gene: -
abundance: -
v_gene: TRBV29-1
CDR3aa: CSVRGRAQETQYF
CDR3nt: TGCAGCGTCCGGGGCAGGGCCCAAGAGACCCAGTACTTC

j_gene: TRBJ2-1
d_gene: TRBD1
abundance: -
v_gene: TRBV28
CDR3aa: CASSATPWTGELTYNEQFF
CDR3nt: TGTGCCAGCAGTGCCACCCCCTGGACAGGGGAATTGACCTACAATGAGCAGTTCTTC

j_gene: TRBJ1-2
d_gene: -
abundance: -
v_gene: TRBV18
CDR3aa: CASSPLQSRHYGYTF
CDR3nt: TGTGCCAGCTCACCACTGCAGTCGAGACACTATGGCTACACCTTC

j_gene: TRBJ2-4
d_gene: TRBD1
abundance: -
v_gene: TRBV5-1
CDR3aa: CASSLEGQGSKNIQYF
CDR3nt: TGCGCCAGCAGCTTGGAGGGACAGGGGTCCAAAAACATTCAGTACTTC

j_gene: TRBJ1-2
d_gene: TRBD1
abundance: -
v_gene: TRBV4-1
CDR3aa: CASSRLQGAKNYGYTF
CDR3nt: TGCGCCAGCAGCCGTTTACAGGGGGCGAAGAACTATGGCTACACCTTC

j_gene: TRBJ1-1
d_gene: -
abundance: -
v_gene: TRBV28
CDR3aa: CASSLSRAREAFF
CDR3nt: TGTGCCAGCAGTTTATCTCGGGCCCGTGAAGCTTTCTTT

j_gene: TRBJ1-1
d_gene: -
abundance: -
v_gene: TRBV7-9
CDR3aa: CASSLWGGTLLYEAFF
CDR3nt: TGTGCCAGCAGCTTATGGGGGGGTACCCTACTATATGAAGCTTTCTTT